These T cell receptor beta chains were read from a single sample in a study of vaccination effects on CD4 cells after COVID-19. For these receptors, no antigen is known. The protocol was immunoSEQ multiplex PCR, while the TCRdb copy is restricted to in-frame clones and leaves out a portion. Seen here are about 73,000 clones, nearly 75% observed once, and the top ten hold approximately 2.2%. The specimen was CD4+ T cells from PBMCs cultured without peptide, collected after COVID-19 vaccination. All receptors derive from a human donor who received a COVID-19 vaccine. CDR3s include the opening cysteine and the closing phenylalanine or tryptophan. The order of the fields is CDR3 DNA, CDR3 protein, clone size, J gene, D gene, V gene. The D gene is left open where the match is weak. Rows may omit the clone size; those that give it use once, few, many or a size class.

CDR3nt: TGTGCCAGCAGCCAATTATGGGCAGGGTGGGAGACCCAGTACTTC
CDR3aa: CASSQLWAGWETQYF
abundance: -
j_gene: TRBJ2-5
d_gene: -
v_gene: TRBV14

CDR3nt: TGCGCCAGCAGCAGGGCACACAGGGATCGGGAAAAACTGTTTTTT
CDR3aa: CASSRAHRDREKLFF
abundance: few
j_gene: TRBJ1-4
d_gene: -
v_gene: TRBV5-1

CDR3nt: TGCAGCGTTGTCGGGACCTTGAACACTGAAGCTTTCTTT
CDR3aa: CSVVGTLNTEAFF
abundance: few
j_gene: TRBJ1-1
d_gene: -
v_gene: TRBV29-1

CDR3nt: TGTGCCTGGAGTCCTTCGACAGTCTCTGGAAACACCATATATTTT
CDR3aa: CAWSPSTVSGNTIYF
abundance: -
j_gene: TRBJ1-3
d_gene: -
v_gene: TRBV30

CDR3nt: TGTGCCAGTTCCGGGACAGAGAATTCACCCCTCCACTTT
CDR3aa: CASSGTENSPLHF
abundance: few
j_gene: TRBJ1-6
d_gene: TRBD1
v_gene: TRBV2

CDR3nt: TGTGCCAGCAGCTCCCAGGGTATACGCAATCAGCCCCAGCATTTT
CDR3aa: CASSSQGIRNQPQHF
abundance: -
j_gene: TRBJ1-5
d_gene: -
v_gene: TRBV5-6

CDR3nt: TGTGCCAGTAGTATTGGAAACAGGAACACTGAAGCTTTCTTT
CDR3aa: CASSIGNRNTEAFF
abundance: -
j_gene: TRBJ1-1
d_gene: -
v_gene: TRBV19

CDR3nt: TGTGCCAGCAGTAGAGTTGAGGGGCTAGGAGCTTTCTTT
CDR3aa: CASSRVEGLGAFF
abundance: -
j_gene: TRBJ1-1
d_gene: -
v_gene: TRBV6-6

CDR3nt: TGTGCCAGCATCAACCCCGGGACAGGGGCAGATACGCAGTATTTT
CDR3aa: CASINPGTGADTQYF
abundance: -
j_gene: TRBJ2-3
d_gene: TRBD1
v_gene: TRBV28

CDR3nt: TGTGCCAGCAGCTTCGAGAGCGGATTCACAGATACGCAGTATTTT
CDR3aa: CASSFESGFTDTQYF
abundance: few
j_gene: TRBJ2-3
d_gene: -
v_gene: TRBV7-2

CDR3nt: TGTGCCAGCAGCTTGGCCGCCTATTCGGGGGCGGCTGGAAACACCATATATTTT
CDR3aa: CASSLAAYSGAAGNTIYF
abundance: few
j_gene: TRBJ1-3
d_gene: -
v_gene: TRBV5-4

CDR3nt: TGCAGTGCTAGTCTGACAGGGAGAGATGGCTACACCTTC
CDR3aa: CSASLTGRDGYTF
abundance: -
j_gene: TRBJ1-2
d_gene: TRBD1
v_gene: TRBV20-1

CDR3nt: TGTGCCAGCAGCAGGGCTGGGACAGGACAATACTATGGCTACACCTTC
CDR3aa: CASSRAGTGQYYGYTF
abundance: -
j_gene: TRBJ1-2
d_gene: TRBD1
v_gene: TRBV6-2/TRBV6-3

CDR3nt: TGCGCCAGCAGCCGCCTAGCGGGGGTCCCAACGGAGACCCAGTACTTC
CDR3aa: CASSRLAGVPTETQYF
abundance: -
j_gene: TRBJ2-5
d_gene: TRBD2
v_gene: TRBV4-3

CDR3nt: TGCAGCGCTGTGGAGGGTGAAGAGACCCAGTACTTC
CDR3aa: CSAVEGEETQYF
abundance: -
j_gene: TRBJ2-5
d_gene: -
v_gene: TRBV29-1

CDR3nt: TGTGCCAGCTCACTACAGGGCTCTGGAAACACCATATATTTT
CDR3aa: CASSLQGSGNTIYF
abundance: -
j_gene: TRBJ1-3
d_gene: -
v_gene: TRBV18

CDR3nt: TGCGCCAGCAGCTTAACAGGGGATTCTGGCACCATATATTTT
CDR3aa: CASSLTGDSGTIYF
abundance: few
j_gene: TRBJ1-3
d_gene: TRBD1
v_gene: TRBV5-1

CDR3nt: TGTGCCAGCAGTTATCAAGGACAGGGGAATCAGCCCCAGCATTTT
CDR3aa: CASSYQGQGNQPQHF
abundance: -
j_gene: TRBJ1-5
d_gene: TRBD1
v_gene: TRBV6-2/TRBV6-3

CDR3nt: TGTGCCAGCAGTTACTCTGCCGGGAGGGGCACTGAAGCTTTCTTT
CDR3aa: CASSYSAGRGTEAFF
abundance: -
j_gene: TRBJ1-1
d_gene: -
v_gene: TRBV6-6

CDR3nt: TGTGCCACCAGTGACCCCCGCGGACAGGGCCCCAATCAGCCCCAGCATTTT
CDR3aa: CATSDPRGQGPNQPQHF
abundance: few
j_gene: TRBJ1-5
d_gene: TRBD1
v_gene: TRBV24-1

CDR3nt: TGCGCCAGCAGCTTTGATCCGGGCACAGATACGCAGTATTTT
CDR3aa: CASSFDPGTDTQYF
abundance: -
j_gene: TRBJ2-3
d_gene: -
v_gene: TRBV5-1

CDR3nt: TGTGCCAGCACCGTGTTGGTTCCTCAAGAGACCCAGTACTTC
CDR3aa: CASTVLVPQETQYF
abundance: -
j_gene: TRBJ2-5
d_gene: -
v_gene: TRBV2

CDR3nt: TGTGCCAGCAGTTACTCTAGCGGGGGTTGGGAGACCCAGTACTTC
CDR3aa: CASSYSSGGWETQYF
abundance: -
j_gene: TRBJ2-5
d_gene: TRBD2
v_gene: TRBV6-2/TRBV6-3

CDR3nt: TGTGCCAGCACCCGGGACAGGGAAGATACGCAGTATTTT
CDR3aa: CASTRDREDTQYF
abundance: -
j_gene: TRBJ2-3
d_gene: TRBD1
v_gene: TRBV2

CDR3nt: TGTGCCAGCAGCTTAGGGACACTTAGCTCCTACAATGAGCAGTTCTTC
CDR3aa: CASSLGTLSSYNEQFF
abundance: -
j_gene: TRBJ2-1
d_gene: -
v_gene: TRBV7-3

CDR3nt: TGTGCCAGTAGTATAATCCGAGGGGGCGAGCAGCCCCAGCATTTT
CDR3aa: CASSIIRGGEQPQHF
abundance: -
j_gene: TRBJ1-5
d_gene: TRBD1
v_gene: TRBV19

CDR3nt: TGTGCCAGCAGCCAAGAGAGGACTAGCGGGGGGGCCACAGATACGCAGTATTTT
CDR3aa: CASSQERTSGGATDTQYF
abundance: once
j_gene: TRBJ2-3
d_gene: TRBD2
v_gene: TRBV14

CDR3nt: TGCGCCAGCAGCTGGGGTACAGGTTTCCCTGAAGCTTTCTTT
CDR3aa: CASSWGTGFPEAFF
abundance: -
j_gene: TRBJ1-1
d_gene: -
v_gene: TRBV5-1

CDR3nt: TGTGCCAGTAGTATAGGGGGGACTAGCGGCACAGATACGCAGTATTTT
CDR3aa: CASSIGGTSGTDTQYF
abundance: once
j_gene: TRBJ2-3
d_gene: TRBD2
v_gene: TRBV19

CDR3nt: TGTGCCAGCAGCTCGACAGGGGGATATTACAATGAGCAGTTCTTC
CDR3aa: CASSSTGGYYNEQFF
abundance: -
j_gene: TRBJ2-1
d_gene: TRBD1
v_gene: TRBV7-2

CDR3nt: TGTGCCAGCAGCCAAGGCGGACAGGACTCTTATGGCTACACCTTC
CDR3aa: CASSQGGQDSYGYTF
abundance: -
j_gene: TRBJ1-2
d_gene: TRBD1
v_gene: TRBV4-2

CDR3nt: TGCGCCAGCAGCCTAATACCGGAAGATACGCAGTATTTT
CDR3aa: CASSLIPEDTQYF
abundance: -
j_gene: TRBJ2-3
d_gene: -
v_gene: TRBV5-1

CDR3nt: TGTGCCAGCAGCCGGGACAGGAACACTGAAGCTTTCTTT
CDR3aa: CASSRDRNTEAFF
abundance: few
j_gene: TRBJ1-1
d_gene: TRBD1
v_gene: TRBV7-3

CDR3nt: TGTGCCAGCAGCTCAAGGGACAGGGAAGAGACCCAGTACTTC
CDR3aa: CASSSRDREETQYF
abundance: -
j_gene: TRBJ2-5
d_gene: TRBD1
v_gene: TRBV11-1

CDR3nt: TGTGCCAGCAGTAGGGGGGCGCTTAATTCACCCCTCCACTTT
CDR3aa: CASSRGALNSPLHF
abundance: -
j_gene: TRBJ1-6
d_gene: -
v_gene: TRBV28

CDR3nt: TGCGCCAGCAGCCCAGGACACCAGTTTATCCCGAGCTATGGCTACACCTTC
CDR3aa: CASSPGHQFIPSYGYTF
abundance: few
j_gene: TRBJ1-2
d_gene: -
v_gene: TRBV4-1

CDR3nt: TGCAGCGCCAAAGCGGGGGGCACGAACACCGGGGAGCTGTTTTTT
CDR3aa: CSAKAGGTNTGELFF
abundance: -
j_gene: TRBJ2-2
d_gene: TRBD2
v_gene: TRBV29-1

CDR3nt: TGTGCCAGCAGATTGAGCGGGGCGGTAGATACGCAGTATTTT
CDR3aa: CASRLSGAVDTQYF
abundance: few
j_gene: TRBJ2-3
d_gene: TRBD2
v_gene: TRBV2

CDR3nt: TGTGCCAGCAGCGTCGGGACTAGCGATGCCACCGGGGAGCTGTTTTTT
CDR3aa: CASSVGTSDATGELFF
abundance: few
j_gene: TRBJ2-2
d_gene: TRBD2
v_gene: TRBV9

CDR3nt: TGTGCCAGCAGTGGACAGCCCATAGCAACTAATGAAAAACTGTTTTTT
CDR3aa: CASSGQPIATNEKLFF
abundance: few
j_gene: TRBJ1-4
d_gene: -
v_gene: TRBV6-1

CDR3nt: TGTGCCAGCTCACTACAATCGGGGGCTCCCTACAATGAGCAGTTCTTC
CDR3aa: CASSLQSGAPYNEQFF
abundance: once
j_gene: TRBJ2-1
d_gene: -
v_gene: TRBV18

CDR3nt: TGTGCCAGCAGCCCCTCGGGGAACACCGGGGAGCTGTTTTTT
CDR3aa: CASSPSGNTGELFF
abundance: few
j_gene: TRBJ2-2
d_gene: -
v_gene: TRBV9

CDR3nt: TGTGCCAGTGTTCTGGAGGTAAACACCGGGGAGCTGTTTTTT
CDR3aa: CASVLEVNTGELFF
abundance: -
j_gene: TRBJ2-2
d_gene: -
v_gene: TRBV5-4

CDR3nt: TGTGCCTGGAGTGACGGGGTGTATCAGCCCCAGCATTTT
CDR3aa: CAWSDGVYQPQHF
abundance: -
j_gene: TRBJ1-5
d_gene: -
v_gene: TRBV30

CDR3nt: TGTGCCAGCTCACCCGACCGGTCCAGCTCTGGAAACACCATATATTTT
CDR3aa: CASSPDRSSSGNTIYF
abundance: -
j_gene: TRBJ1-3
d_gene: -
v_gene: TRBV18

CDR3nt: TGTGCCAGCAGCCCCGGGACAGAGAACTATGGCTACACCTTC
CDR3aa: CASSPGTENYGYTF
abundance: -
j_gene: TRBJ1-2
d_gene: TRBD1
v_gene: TRBV11-1

CDR3nt: TGCGCCAGCAGTGAACGGGACAGGAGGAGCGAAGCTTTCTTT
CDR3aa: CASSERDRRSEAFF
abundance: -
j_gene: TRBJ1-1
d_gene: TRBD1
v_gene: TRBV10-1

CDR3nt: TGTGCCAGCAGCTTTGGGCTATCAGATACGCAGTATTTT
CDR3aa: CASSFGLSDTQYF
abundance: -
j_gene: TRBJ2-3
d_gene: -
v_gene: TRBV5-5